This is a list of T cell receptor beta chains from one sample in a study of early T cells in non-severe SARS-CoV-2 infection. TCRdb independently ran MiXCR on the 5' RACE reads; one entry per CDR3 protein. The table records some 30,000 distinct CDR3 sequences, roughly 6.6% of them present only once. The sequenced sample consisted of whole blood. Receptors were obtained from an adult who was a healthcare worker with PCR-confirmed SARS-CoV-2 infection or an uninfected control (not recorded which). CDR3s include the opening cysteine and the closing phenylalanine or tryptophan. A D gene is named only where the DNA matches it firmly. Expanded clones get a size class; other rows say once, few or many, or leave the size out.

cdr3_nt cdr3_aa j_call v_call clone_size d_call
TGTGCCAGCAGCCAAGGGAGGGGACGAAACAATGAGCAGTTCTTC CASSQGRGRNNEQFF TRBJ2-1 TRBV4-2 - -
TGTGCCAGCAGCTCTAGCGGGATAAGCTCCTACGAGCAGTACTTC CASSSSGISSYEQYF TRBJ2-7 TRBV11-2 many TRBD2
TGTGCCAGCAGTTCGACTAGCGGGAATTTCAATGAGCAGTTCTTC CASSSTSGNFNEQFF TRBJ2-1 TRBV12-3/TRBV12-4 few TRBD2
TGCAGTGCTATCCAATGGACTACGGGAGTAGAGACCCAGTACTTC CSAIQWTTGVETQYF TRBJ2-5 TRBV20-1 many -
TGTGCCAGTAGTATAACAGACTACTATGGCTACACCTTC CASSITDYYGYTF TRBJ1-2 TRBV19 many -
TGTGCCTGGAGTGTCTCCCCTATGAACACTGAAGCTTTCTTT CAWSVSPMNTEAFF TRBJ1-1 TRBV30 many -
TGTGCCAGCAGTAGAACTAGCGTGAGCCCCTACAATGAGCAGTTCTTC CASSRTSVSPYNEQFF TRBJ2-1 TRBV12-3/TRBV12-4 many TRBD2
TGTGCCAGCAGCCCACAACCGGGACTAGCGACAGATACGCAGTATTTT CASSPQPGLATDTQYF TRBJ2-3 TRBV6-5 many TRBD2
TGTGCCAGCAGCCTCCGAGGGGCGACCGCGAACACCGGGGAGCTGTTTTTT CASSLRGATANTGELFF TRBJ2-2 TRBV11-2 many -
TGTGCCAGCAGCTTAGACAGCTCTAATTCACCCCTCCACTTT CASSLDSSNSPLHF TRBJ1-6 TRBV7-9 many -
TGTGCCAGCAGCACGGGGGGGGACTACACTGAAGCTTTCTTT CASSTGGDYTEAFF TRBJ1-1 TRBV12-3/TRBV12-4 once -
TGTGCCAGCAGCTTACGGCAGCTACTTACTAGCTCTGGGGCCAACGTCCTGACTTTC CASSLRQLLTSSGANVLTF TRBJ2-6 TRBV5-5 many -
TGTGCCATCAGTGCCGGGACAGGGTTTGGCTACACCTTC CAISAGTGFGYTF TRBJ1-2 TRBV10-3 many TRBD1
TGCGCCAGCGCCACTGGGACAGGGATGTCGACGGGGTACTTC CASATGTGMSTGYF TRBJ2-7 TRBV5-1 few TRBD1
TGTGCCAGCAGCTTAGGGGGACAGGGCCATTACGAGCAGTACTTC CASSLGGQGHYEQYF TRBJ2-7 TRBV7-2 - TRBD1
TGTGCCAGCAGCTGGGGCCAGGGGGTTGACTACGAGCAGTACTTC CASSWGQGVDYEQYF TRBJ2-7 TRBV7-9 many TRBD1
TGTGCCAGCAGCTCTACTTTGGAGACCCAGTACTTC CASSSTLETQYF TRBJ2-5 TRBV7-2 many -
TGCGCCAGCAGCCCCGTGGCGATCGGACAGGGGGCGAATGAGCAGTTCTTC CASSPVAIGQGANEQFF TRBJ2-1 TRBV5-1 many TRBD1
TGTGCCAGCAGTGACGAGCGGGGGGCCCAAGAGACCCAGTACTTC CASSDERGAQETQYF TRBJ2-5 TRBV2 few TRBD2
TGTGCCAGCAGTTACTTTCCGGACAGGGTATACAATGAGCAGTTCTTC CASSYFPDRVYNEQFF TRBJ2-1 TRBV6-2/TRBV6-3 medium-sized TRBD1